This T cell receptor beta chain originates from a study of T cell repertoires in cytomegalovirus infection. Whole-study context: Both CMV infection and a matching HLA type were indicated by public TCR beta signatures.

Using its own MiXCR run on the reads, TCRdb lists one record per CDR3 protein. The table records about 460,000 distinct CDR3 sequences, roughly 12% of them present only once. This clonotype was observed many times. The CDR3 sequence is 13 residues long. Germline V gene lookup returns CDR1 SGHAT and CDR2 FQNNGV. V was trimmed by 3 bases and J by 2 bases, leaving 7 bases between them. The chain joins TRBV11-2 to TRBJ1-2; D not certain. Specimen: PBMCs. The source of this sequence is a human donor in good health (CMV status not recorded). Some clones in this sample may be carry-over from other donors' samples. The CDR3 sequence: CASSFPENYGYTF. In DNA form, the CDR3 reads TGTGCCAGCAGCTTCCCCGAAAACTATGGCTACACCTTC.